These 19 T cell receptor beta chains came from one sample sequenced in a study of T cell responses to AZD1222 COVID-19 vaccine. Profiled with immunoSEQ multiplex PCR; TCRdb holds only in-frame clones, not every one. The table lists around 94,000 clones, about 88% of them singletons. Source: peripheral blood, taken on day 0 of AZD1222 vaccination. The origin of the receptors is an adult in good health.

CDR3 sequence reads: CASSCRGGRFEQYF. CDR3 in DNA: TGTGCCAGCAGTTGCCGAGGAGGGCGCTTCGAGCAGTACTTC. The V and J genes are TRBV6-7 and TRBJ2-7, with D perhaps matching TRBD2 (6 bases). TRBV6-7 is labeled an ORF, and its function is uncertain. This CDR3 has 14 residues. Trimming left V 4 bases short and J 6 bases short, with 16 bases between.

V usage is TRBV2 and J usage is TRBJ1-4, with unresolved D. Germline CDR1 reads SNHLY; CDR2 reads FYNNEI. The V and J ends lost 7 bases and 8 bases respectively, with 14 bases between them. The CDR3 contains 13 residues. DNA of the CDR3: TGTGCCAGCACAACGGACTCGGTAGAAAAACTGTTTTTT. Amino acids: CASTTDSVEKLFF.

The J gene is TRBJ1-6, the V gene TRBV6-5; D not certain. The CDR3 is 12 residues long. Looked up from germline, CDR1 is MNHEY and CDR2 is SVGAGI. Deletions cut 4 bases from V and 13 bases from J, with 11 bases between. CDR3 sequence: CASSSPSMPLHF. The CDR3 DNA follows: TGTGCCAGCAGTTCCCCCTCAATGCCCCTCCACTTT.

This clone was observed a single time. The chain links TRBV3-1 (or the pseudogene TRBV3-2) to TRBJ1-1; D perhaps matches TRBD1 (5 bases). CDR1 and CDR2 (germline): LGHDT, YNNKEL (reference sequence). The CDR3 runs to 15 residues. V lost 4 bases to trimming and J lost 1 base, with 13 bases between them. The CDR3 region has the DNA TGTGCCAGCAGCCCATACAGGACTTCGAACACTGAAGCTTTCTTT. Its protein is CASSPYRTSNTEAFF.

The rearrangement joins TRBV27 to TRBJ1-1; perhaps TRBD1 as D (5 bases). The germline CDR1 and CDR2 sequences are MNHEY and SMNVEV (reference sequence). Trimming took 0 bases from V and 5 from J, leaving 19 bases between them. CDR3 length: 17 amino acids. The CDR3 nucleotides read TGTGCCAGCAGTTTATCTCTACAGGCACTAGGAGTTACTGAAGCTTTCTTT. This translates into CASSLSLQALGVTEAFF.

The chain's CDR3 is CASSTGQGPYGYTF. The CDR3 DNA reads TGTGCCAGCAGTACGGGGCAGGGTCCCTATGGCTACACCTTC. The genes are TRBV5-6 and TRBJ1-2, with D maybe TRBD1 (5 bases). Germline CDR1 reads SGHDT; CDR2 reads YYEEEE. V was trimmed by 5 bases and J by 4 bases, leaving 15 bases between them. CDR3 length: 14 residues. Together with reference TRBV5-6 and TRBJ1-2, the CDR3 gives the full variable domain: DAGVTQSPTHLIKTRGQQVTLRCSPKSGHDTVSWYQQALGQGPQFIFQYYEEEERQRGNFPDRFSGHQFPNYSSELNVNALLLGDSALYLCASSTGQGPYGYTFGSGTRLTVV.

The CDR3 DNA is TGTGCCAGTAAGGACAGGGGAAATTCACCCCTCCACTTT. It encodes CASKDRGNSPLHF. The gene calls are TRBV19 and TRBJ1-6; 9 nucleotides line up with TRBD1. The ends lost 7 bases at V and 7 bases at J; junction bases unmatched: 2. CDR1 and CDR2 (germline): LNHDA, SQIVND (reference sequence). The CDR3 has 13 residues.

The gene calls are TRBV5-1 and TRBJ2-3; TRBD1 or TRBD2 may be the D gene (5 bases each). The CDR3 spans 16 residues. The germline gives CDR1 SGHRS, CDR2 YFSETQ. V dropped 2 bases and J dropped 6 bases, with 19 bases sitting between them. The DNA of the CDR3 is TGCGCCAGCAGCTTACCCCCGAGGGGTCGACAGGATACGCAGTATTTT. This translates into CASSLPPRGRQDTQYF.

The chain recombines TRBV7-2 with TRBJ2-5, with 13 bases lining up with TRBD2. This CDR3 region has 18 residues. The germline V gene has CDR1 SGHTA and CDR2 FQGNSA. The junction had 9 bases not matched to a gene; V was cut back by 1 base and J by 4 bases. CDR3 DNA: TGTGCCAGCAGCTTAGAACTAGCGGGGGGGCCAGTCGGAGAGACCCAGTACTTC. It codes for CASSLELAGGPVGETQYF. The whole variable domain, filled in from reference TRBV7-2 and TRBJ2-5, reads GAGVSQSPSNKVTEKGKDVELRCDPISGHTALYWYRQSLGQGLEFLIYFQGNSAPDKSGLPSDRFSAERTGGSVSTLTIQRTQQEDSAVYLCASSLELAGGPVGETQYFGPGTRLLVL.

The chain uses TRBV21-1 and TRBJ1-4. TRBV21-1 is recorded as a pseudogene. The length of the CDR3 is 17 residues. The CDR3 is CASSKDSRDTTNEKLFF. The CDR3 DNA reads as TGTGCCAGCAGCAAAGATAGCCGGGATACAACTAATGAAAAACTGTTTTTT.

The rearrangement links TRBV11-1 to TRBJ2-7; 12 bases match TRBD2. V lost 3 bases to trimming and J lost 7 bases; unmatched junction nucleotides: 7. The CDR3 loop spans 15 amino acids. CDR1 and CDR2 (germline): SGHAT, FQDESV (reference sequence). The CDR3 region has the DNA TGTGCCAGCAGCTTCTTGACTAGCGGGGGAGAGGAGCAGTACTTC. Translating gives CASSFLTSGGEEQYF. The full variable domain, with the rest looked up from reference TRBV11-1 and TRBJ2-7, is EAEVAQSPRYKITEKSQAVAFWCDPISGHATLYWYRQILGQGPELLVQFQDESVVDDSQLPKDRFSAERLKGVDSTLKIQPAELGDSAMYLCASSFLTSGGEEQYFGPGTRLTVT.

This chain connects TRBV11-2 to TRBJ1-4, with D possibly TRBD1 on 5 matching bases. The CDR3 totals 15 residues. The germline V gene encodes CDR1 SGHAT and CDR2 FQNNGV. V was shortened by 5 bases and J by 4 bases, with 14 bases between the two germline ends. In DNA, the CDR3 is TGTGCCAGCAGCCGATACAGGAGACTTAATGAAAAACTGTTTTTT. Amino acids: CASSRYRRLNEKLFF.

This chain links TRBV5-4 with TRBJ2-3; tentative D call: TRBD1 (7 bases). The CDR3 is made up of 15 amino acids. The germline V and J ends were trimmed by 4 bases and 0 bases, with 12 bases remaining between them. The germline gives CDR1 SGHNT, CDR2 YYREEE (reference sequence). The CDR3 region is CASSPTGTSTDTQYF. CDR3 DNA: TGTGCCAGCAGCCCGACAGGGACTAGCACAGATACGCAGTATTTT.

This chain joins TRBV7-8 and TRBJ2-1, with unresolved D. The CDR3 covers 14 residues. Germline CDR1 and CDR2: SGHVS and FQNEAQ. V gave up 0 bases and J gave up 7 bases, with 10 bases separating them. This chain's CDR3 is CASSLAILGNEQFF. The CDR3 coding sequence is TGTGCCAGCAGCTTAGCCATTCTGGGGAATGAGCAGTTCTTC.

The chain links TRBV5-4 to TRBJ2-3, with D hard to call. CDR3 length: 15 residues. V was trimmed by 2 bases and J by 0 bases, leaving 10 bases between them. Germline lookup yields CDR1 SGHNT and CDR2 YYREEE (reference sequence). CDR3 nucleotides: TGTGCCAGCAGCTTCAGGCAGATTAGCACAGATACGCAGTATTTT. It translates to CASSFRQISTDTQYF. Full variable domain (rest looked up from reference TRBV5-4 and TRBJ2-3): ETGVTQSPTHLIKTRGQQVTLRCSSQSGHNTVSWYQQALGQGPQFIFQYYREEENGRGNFPPRFSGLQFPNYSSELNVNALELDDSALYLCASSFRQISTDTQYFGPGTRLTVL.

The chain has TRBV20-1 and TRBJ1-2; D is ambiguous. Germline V gene data show CDR1 as DFQATT and CDR2 as SNEGSKA (reference sequence). V was trimmed by 5 bases and J by 0 bases, leaving 4 bases between them. This CDR3 region has 11 residues. CDR3 sequence reads: CSASPNYGYTF. The CDR3 DNA is TGCAGTGCTTCACCTAACTATGGCTACACCTTC.

This clone was seen a single time. The CDR3 region has the DNA TGTGCCAGCAGCTTAGCCTCAAGGACCAATGAGCAGTTCTTC. Translating it yields CASSLASRTNEQFF. The V and J genes are TRBV7-2 and TRBJ2-1; no clear D gene. The CDR3 is 14 residues long. Trimming removed 0 bases at V and 6 bases at J, with 9 bases between. Germline-derived CDR1 and CDR2 are SGHTA and FQGNSA.

J is TRBJ2-1 and V is TRBV7-9; possibly TRBD1 or TRBD2 for D (5 bases each). Germline V gene lookup returns CDR1 SEHNR and CDR2 FQNEAQ (reference sequence). Trimming cost V 6 bases and J 0 bases, with 18 bases left between them. The CDR3 runs to 17 residues. Here the CDR3 DNA reads TGTGCCAGCAGTTCTCCCACAGGACTGAGCTCCTACAATGAGCAGTTCTTC. Its protein product is CASSSPTGLSSYNEQFF.

The chain links TRBV19 to TRBJ2-7; no firm D call. Germline lookup yields CDR1 LNHDA and CDR2 SQIVND (reference sequence). V was trimmed by 7 bases and J by 5 bases, leaving 12 bases between them. The CDR3 contains 12 residues. CDR3 residues: CASTSSWDEQYF. In DNA form, the CDR3 reads TGTGCCAGTACCTCAAGCTGGGACGAGCAGTACTTC. The full variable domain, with the rest looked up from reference TRBV19 and TRBJ2-7, is DGGITQSPKYLFRKEGQNVTLSCEQNLNHDAMYWYRQDPGQGLRLIYYSQIVNDFQKGDIAEGYSVSREKKESFPLTVTSAQKNPTAFYLCASTSSWDEQYFGPGTRLTVT.